This T cell receptor beta chain appears in the sequencing data of a study of cytomegalovirus exposure and HLA in healthy donors. Study-level findings and limits: Common viral pathogens seemed to be connected with several of the most significant clusters, according to a later analysis.

A word on this clone: Its antigen remains unknown.

CDR1 and CDR2 (germline): SGHKS, YYEKEE (reference sequence). The CDR3 extends over 17 amino acids. The J segment lost 6 bases and the V segment lost 2 bases, leaving 13 bases of the junction unmatched. 13 Jbeta primers and 60 Vbeta primers were used for the PCR. The assay was immunoSEQ multiplex PCR, and TCRdb's table has in-frame clones only and misses some. The sample consists of over 150,000 clones, roughly 85% of them appearing once. The sample consisted of PBMCs. The gene calls are TRBV5-5 and TRBJ2-2, with 7 bases fitting TRBD1. This clonotype was sampled from a man younger than 40 in good health and CMV-seropositive. The CDR3 is CASSLSPTGLNPGELFF. In nucleotides, the CDR3 is TGTGCCAGCAGCTTATCACCGACAGGGTTAAATCCCGGGGAGCTGTTTTTT. Drawing the rest from reference TRBV5-5 and TRBJ2-2, the complete variable domain is DAGVTQSPTHLIKTRGQQVTLRCSPISGHKSVSWYQQVLGQGPQFIFQYYEKEERGRGNFPDRFSARQFPNYSSELNVNALLLGDSALYLCASSLSPTGLNPGELFFGEGSRLTVL.